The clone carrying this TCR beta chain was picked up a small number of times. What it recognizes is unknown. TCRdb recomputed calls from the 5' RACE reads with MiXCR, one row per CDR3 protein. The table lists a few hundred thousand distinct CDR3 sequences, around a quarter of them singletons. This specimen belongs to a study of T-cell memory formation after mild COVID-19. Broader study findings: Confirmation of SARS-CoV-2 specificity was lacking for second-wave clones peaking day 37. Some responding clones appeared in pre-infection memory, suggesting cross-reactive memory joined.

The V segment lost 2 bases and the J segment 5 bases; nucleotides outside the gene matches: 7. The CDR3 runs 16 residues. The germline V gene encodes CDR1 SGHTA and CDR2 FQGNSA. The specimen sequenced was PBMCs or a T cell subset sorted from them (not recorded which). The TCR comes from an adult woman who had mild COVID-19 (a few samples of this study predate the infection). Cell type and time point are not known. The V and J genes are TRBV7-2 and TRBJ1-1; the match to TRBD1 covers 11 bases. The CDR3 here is CASSLFSGQGATEAFF. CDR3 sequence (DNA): TGTGCCAGCAGCTTATTCTCTGGACAGGGGGCGACTGAAGCTTTCTTT.